This TCR beta chain was identified during a study of PD-1 blockade in classical Hodgkin lymphoma. Study at large: With a 2-week interval, patients received intravenous nivolumab at 3 mg/kg.

Worth noting for this clone: Antigen unknown.

Study-level results: Factors driving the repertoire differences, possibly disease activity or prior therapy, remain undefined.

Assay used: immunoSEQ multiplex PCR; TCRdb lists only in-frame clones, some missing. The sample consists of 85,000 to 90,000 clones, roughly nine tenths of them appearing once. Regarding time point: cycle 4 day 1 (C4D1), after five to seven weeks of nivolumab. Every patient was affected by relapse after autologous stem cell transplantation, while exposure to brentuximab vedotin was not uniform. The sequence derives from a human donor with classical Hodgkin lymphoma. Here the sequenced sample was peripheral blood mononuclear cells (PBMCs), taken before the fourth cycle of nivolumab.

The CDR3 sequence is CSVSGVSNTGELFF. CDR3 nucleotides: TGCAGCGTTTCGGGGGTCTCGAACACCGGGGAGCTGTTTTTT. The chain combines TRBV29-1 with TRBJ2-2; D is possibly TRBD2 (6 bases). The V end lost 5 bases, the J end lost 0 bases, and 10 bases lay between the germline ends. CDR1 and CDR2 from the germline V gene are SQVTM and ANQGSEA. The CDR3 sequence is 14 residues long.